The 15 T cell receptor beta chains below were found in one sample sequenced in a study of blood T cell repertoires in COVID-19. Generated by immunoSEQ multiplex PCR, the TCRdb table keeps only in-frame clones and is missing some. The top ten hold over 5% of the sample, which has roughly 180,000 clones, approximately 81% seen once. The sequencing input was peripheral blood. The receptor source for this set is a woman in her forties or fifties with COVID-19, enrolled during active disease.

This chain connects TRBV7-3 to TRBJ2-2; 9 bases match TRBD1. V lost 5 bases and J lost 7; bases outside the gene matches: 5. Germline V gene lookup returns CDR1 SGHTA and CDR2 FQGTGA. The CDR3 extends over 14 amino acids. The CDR3, as DNA: TGTGCCAGCAGCCCCGGACAGGGGAGCGGGGAGCTGTTTTTT. Encoded protein: CASSPGQGSGELFF.

The CDR3 nucleotides read TGTGCCAGCAGCTTATATAACGGGTTCGGAAACACCATATATTTT. Its protein is CASSLYNGFGNTIYF. The chain combines TRBV7-3 with TRBJ1-3; D is unclear. Trimming took off 2 bases at V and 4 bases at J, with 12 bases between the two ends. CDR1 SGHTA and CDR2 FQGTGA come from the germline V gene. The CDR3 is 15 amino acids.

The rearrangement uses TRBV21-1 and TRBJ2-3; the table names TRBD1, a call not compared with the DNA. TRBV21-1 is a recognized pseudogene. The CDR3 is 18 amino acids. The CDR3 loop is CASSKVVETDTSTDTQYF. In DNA form, the CDR3 reads TGTGCCAGCAGCAAAGTAGTGGAGACAGATACTAGCACAGATACGCAGTATTTT.

CDR3 sequence (DNA): TGTGCCAGTCGTCTACGCGGGGGGATCTCCTACGAGCAGTACTTC. Its translation is CASRLRGGISYEQYF. V gene TRBV3-1 (or the pseudogene TRBV3-2) combines with J gene TRBJ2-7, with 8 nucleotides matching TRBD2. The CDR3 consists of 15 residues. The J segment lost 0 bases and the V segment lost 9 bases, leaving 10 bases of the junction unmatched. Germline lookup yields CDR1 LGHDT and CDR2 YNNKEL (reference sequence).

As concerns this clone: Within the sample, other DNA sequences also encode this same CDR3. The chain recombines TRBV5-1 with TRBJ1-6; 9 nucleotides agree with TRBD1. Unmatched junction bases numbered 4, after V lost 2 bases and J lost 7 bases. The CDR3 is 15 residues long. The V gene's germline CDR1 is SGHRS and CDR2 YFSETQ. The DNA for the CDR3 is TGCGCCAGCAGCTTAGCGGGACAGGGAAATTCACCCCTCCACTTT. Amino acids: CASSLAGQGNSPLHF.

The chain has TRBV29-1 and TRBJ2-5, with D unresolved. The germline CDR1 and CDR2 sequences are SQVTM and ANQGSEA. The CDR3 covers 14 residues. The V end was cut by 3 bases, the J end by 5 bases, with 16 bases between. The CDR3 region has the DNA TGCAGCGTTGAGTATCCAGTTCTTCCTGAGACCCAGTACTTC. It translates to CSVEYPVLPETQYF.

In this sample, this clone turned up a few times. The rearrangement joins TRBV9 to TRBJ1-3, with D uncertain. Germline assignment: CDR1 SGDLS and CDR2 YYNGEE. Trimming took 2 bases from V and 0 from J, leaving 9 bases between them. CDR3 length equals 15 residues. CDR3 bases: TGTGCCAGCAGCGTCGGGGAGCGCTCTGGAAACACCATATATTTT. Protein product: CASSVGERSGNTIYF.

The chain couples TRBV7-9 to TRBJ1-2; D is unresolved. The CDR3 covers 13 residues. The V end was cut by 2 bases, the J end by 3 bases, with 7 bases between. The germline V gene has CDR1 SEHNR and CDR2 FQNEAQ (reference sequence). The CDR3 DNA is TGTGCCAGCAGCTTACAGGAGGACTATGGCTACACCTTC. It specifies CASSLQEDYGYTF.

The V call is TRBV3-1 (or the pseudogene TRBV3-2), the J call TRBJ2-1; D gene uncertain. The CDR3 sequence is 15 residues long. CDR1 LGHDT and CDR2 YNNKEL come from the germline V gene (reference sequence). Trimming took off 1 base at V and 14 bases at J, with 21 bases between the two ends. CDR3 coding DNA: TGTGCCAGCAGCCAAGGCTATAAGGTCTGGAGCGAAGAGTTCTTC. Translating gives CASSQGYKVWSEEFF.

The genes are TRBV27 and TRBJ2-2; 11 nucleotides agree with TRBD2. CDR1 is MNHEY, CDR2 SMNVEV, per germline (reference sequence). J was trimmed by 2 bases and V by 6 bases; bases with no gene match: 11. The CDR3 runs 18 residues. CDR3 DNA: TGTGCCAGCAGGAGTTCCCTAGCGGGGGGACCCAACACCGGGGAGCTGTTTTTT. Translating gives CASRSSLAGGPNTGELFF.

The gene calls are TRBV12-5 and TRBJ1-2; 7 bases are shared with TRBD1. Losses at the gene ends were 5 bases for V and 7 bases for J; bases not matched to a gene: 10. The CDR3 length is 14 residues. Germline V gene lookup returns CDR1 LGHNT and CDR2 FRNRAP. CDR3: CASGPRLTGSGYTF. CDR3 nucleotide sequence: TGTGCTAGTGGTCCACGACTGACAGGGAGTGGCTACACCTTC.

This clone was counted between two and nine times. The chain has TRBV2 and TRBJ1-5; D might be TRBD1 (6 bases). The CDR3 is made up of 15 amino acids. V was shortened by 6 bases and J by 5 bases, with 17 bases between the two germline ends. Germline V gene data show CDR1 as SNHLY and CDR2 as FYNNEI. CDR3 DNA sequence: TGTGCCAGCAGGATGAACCGGGACATCGATCAGCCCCAGCATTTT. This translates into CASRMNRDIDQPQHF.

This chain joins TRBV7-2 and TRBJ1-6, with D perhaps TRBD1 (6 bases). The CDR3 is 17 amino acids. V lost 4 bases and J 4 bases, leaving 17 bases between the germline ends. The germline V gene has CDR1 SGHTA and CDR2 FQGNSA. CDR3 loop: CASSSAVPGQYNSPLHF. The DNA of the CDR3 is TGTGCCAGCAGCTCAGCGGTTCCGGGACAATATAATTCACCCCTCCACTTT.

This clone was seen once. The DNA for the CDR3 is TGTGCCAGCAGTTTAAAAACAGGGCACCAAGAGACCCAGTACTTC. This codes for CASSLKTGHQETQYF. The V gene is TRBV28, the J gene TRBJ2-5; D possibly corresponds to TRBD1 (6 bases). Germline CDR1 reads MDHEN; CDR2 reads SYDVKM. Trimming stripped 2 bases from V and 0 bases from J, with 10 bases between. There are 15 residues in the CDR3.

This clone was counted once. The chain recombines TRBV24-1 with TRBJ2-5, with 10 bases identical to TRBD1. Unmatched junction bases numbered 10, after V lost 5 bases and J lost 2 bases. The CDR3 has 17 residues. CDR1 and CDR2 (germline): KGHDR, SFDVKD. CDR3 region: CATSGGTGDALQETQYF. The CDR3 nucleotides are TGTGCCACCAGTGGTGGGACAGGGGACGCATTGCAAGAGACCCAGTACTTC.